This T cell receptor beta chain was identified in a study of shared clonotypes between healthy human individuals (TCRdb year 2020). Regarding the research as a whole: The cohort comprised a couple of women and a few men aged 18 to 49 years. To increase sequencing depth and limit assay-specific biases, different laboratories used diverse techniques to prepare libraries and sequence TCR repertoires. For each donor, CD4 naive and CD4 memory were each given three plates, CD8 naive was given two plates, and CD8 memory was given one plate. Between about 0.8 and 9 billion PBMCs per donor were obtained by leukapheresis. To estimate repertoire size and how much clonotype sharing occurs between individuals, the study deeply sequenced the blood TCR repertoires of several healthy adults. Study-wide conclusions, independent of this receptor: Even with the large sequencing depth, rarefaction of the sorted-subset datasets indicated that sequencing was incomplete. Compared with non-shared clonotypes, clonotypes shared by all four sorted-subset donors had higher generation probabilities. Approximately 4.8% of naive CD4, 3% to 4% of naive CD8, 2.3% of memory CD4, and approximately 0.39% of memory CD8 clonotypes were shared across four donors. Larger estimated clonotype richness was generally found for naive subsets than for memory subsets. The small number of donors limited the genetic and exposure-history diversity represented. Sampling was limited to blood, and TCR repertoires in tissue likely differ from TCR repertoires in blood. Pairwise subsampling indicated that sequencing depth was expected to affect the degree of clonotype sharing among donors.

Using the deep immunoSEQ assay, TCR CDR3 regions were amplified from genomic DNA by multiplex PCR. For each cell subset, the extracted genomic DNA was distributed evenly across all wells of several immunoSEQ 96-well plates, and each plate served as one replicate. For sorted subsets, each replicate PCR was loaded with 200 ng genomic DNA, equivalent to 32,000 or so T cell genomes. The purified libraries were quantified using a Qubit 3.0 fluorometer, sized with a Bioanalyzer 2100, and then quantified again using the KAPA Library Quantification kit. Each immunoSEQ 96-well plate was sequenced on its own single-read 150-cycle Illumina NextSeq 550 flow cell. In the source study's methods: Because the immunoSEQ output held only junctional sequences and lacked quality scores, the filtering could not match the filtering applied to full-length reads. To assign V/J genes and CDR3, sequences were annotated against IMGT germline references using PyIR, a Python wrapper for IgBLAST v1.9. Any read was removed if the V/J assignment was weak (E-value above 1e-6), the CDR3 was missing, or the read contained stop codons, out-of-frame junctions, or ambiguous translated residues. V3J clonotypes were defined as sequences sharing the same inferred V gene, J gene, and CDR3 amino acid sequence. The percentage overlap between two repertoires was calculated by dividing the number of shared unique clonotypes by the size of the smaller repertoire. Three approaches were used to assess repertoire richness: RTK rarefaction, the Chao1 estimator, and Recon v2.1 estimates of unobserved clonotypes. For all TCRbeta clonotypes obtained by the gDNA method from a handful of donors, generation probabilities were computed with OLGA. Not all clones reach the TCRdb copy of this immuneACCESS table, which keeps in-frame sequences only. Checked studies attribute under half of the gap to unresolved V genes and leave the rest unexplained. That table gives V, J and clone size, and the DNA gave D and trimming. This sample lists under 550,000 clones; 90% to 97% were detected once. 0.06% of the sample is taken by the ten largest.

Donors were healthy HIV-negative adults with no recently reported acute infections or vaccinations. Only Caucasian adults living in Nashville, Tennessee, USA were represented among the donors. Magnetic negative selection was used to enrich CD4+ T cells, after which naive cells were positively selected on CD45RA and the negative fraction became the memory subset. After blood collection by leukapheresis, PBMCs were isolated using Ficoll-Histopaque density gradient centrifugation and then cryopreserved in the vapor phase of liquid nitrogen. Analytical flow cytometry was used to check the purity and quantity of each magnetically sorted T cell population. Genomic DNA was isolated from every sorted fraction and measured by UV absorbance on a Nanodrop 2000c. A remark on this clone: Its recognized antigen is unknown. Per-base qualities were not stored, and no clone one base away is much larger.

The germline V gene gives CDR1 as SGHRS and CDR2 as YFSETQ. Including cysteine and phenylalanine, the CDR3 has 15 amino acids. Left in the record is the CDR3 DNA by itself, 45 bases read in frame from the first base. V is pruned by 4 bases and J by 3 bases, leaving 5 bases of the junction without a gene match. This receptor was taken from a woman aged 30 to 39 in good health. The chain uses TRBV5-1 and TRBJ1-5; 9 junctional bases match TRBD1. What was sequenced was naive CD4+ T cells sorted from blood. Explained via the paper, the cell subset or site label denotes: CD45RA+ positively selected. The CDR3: CASSPGTGYNQPQHF. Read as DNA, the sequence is TGCGCCAGCAGCCCTGGGACAGGGTACAATCAGCCCCAGCATTTT.